The T cell receptor beta chain under discussion was sequenced for a study of shared clonotypes between healthy human individuals. Study-level findings and limits: Generation probabilities of non-shared clonotypes were lower (relative to those shared by all four donors). The naive CD4 repertoires of several donors were compared, and approximately 4.5% of clonotypes were shared. It was expected that sequencing depth would affect clonotype sharing among donors.

CD45RA+ naive and CD45RA-negative memory subsets were separated from CD4+ cells. Germline V gene data show CDR1 as SSHAT and CDR2 as FNYEAQ (reference sequence). This CDR3 is 13 amino acids long. Clones were read by immunoSEQ multiplex PCR, and TCRdb kept only the in-frame ones, dropping some. The sample includes roughly 1,100,000 clones, about 80% of them seen just once. This clone was detected only a few times. The antigen remains unidentified. One junction end disagrees with the germline gene, perhaps due to a read error. Other DNA sequences of this sample code for an identical CDR3. This clonotype was obtained from a man younger than 35 in good health. The sample consisted of memory CD4+ T cells sorted from blood. The sample's subset: CD45RA-negative fraction. The V gene is TRBV7-7, the J gene TRBJ1-1; D unresolved. CDR3 DNA: TGTGCTAGCAGCCTAAGGGAGAACACTGAAGCTTTCTTT. Its translation: CASSLRENTEAFF.